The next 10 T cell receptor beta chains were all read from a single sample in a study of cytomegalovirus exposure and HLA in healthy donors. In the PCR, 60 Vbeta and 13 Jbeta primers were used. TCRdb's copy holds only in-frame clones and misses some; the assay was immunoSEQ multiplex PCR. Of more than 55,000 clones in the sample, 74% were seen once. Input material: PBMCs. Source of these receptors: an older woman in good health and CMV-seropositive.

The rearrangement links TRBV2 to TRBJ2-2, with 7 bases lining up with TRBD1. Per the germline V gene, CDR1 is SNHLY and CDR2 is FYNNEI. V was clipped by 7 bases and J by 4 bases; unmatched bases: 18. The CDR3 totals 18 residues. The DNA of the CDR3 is TGTGCCAGCATGAGCGGTGTAGGGGGCGGATCGGGCACCGGGGAGCTGTTTTTT. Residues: CASMSGVGGGSGTGELFF.

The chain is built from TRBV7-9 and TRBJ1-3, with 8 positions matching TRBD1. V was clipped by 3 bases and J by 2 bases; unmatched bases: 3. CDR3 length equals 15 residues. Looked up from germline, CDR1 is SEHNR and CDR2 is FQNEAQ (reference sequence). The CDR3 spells CASSFEQGAGNTIYF. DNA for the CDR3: TGTGCCAGCAGCTTCGAACAGGGGGCTGGAAACACCATATATTTT.

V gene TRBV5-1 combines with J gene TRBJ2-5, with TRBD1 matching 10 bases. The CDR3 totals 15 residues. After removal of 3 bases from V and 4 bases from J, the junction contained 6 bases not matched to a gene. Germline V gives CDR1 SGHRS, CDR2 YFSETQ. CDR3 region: CASSWDRGSSETQYF. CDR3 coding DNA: TGCGCCAGCAGCTGGGACAGGGGTAGTTCAGAGACCCAGTACTTC.

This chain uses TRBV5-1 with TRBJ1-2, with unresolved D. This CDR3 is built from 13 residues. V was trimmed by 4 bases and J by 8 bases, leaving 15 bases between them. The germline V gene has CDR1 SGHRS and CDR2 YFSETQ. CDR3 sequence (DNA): TGCGCCAGCAGCGAGAGCAACGGTTGGGGCTACACCTTC. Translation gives CASSESNGWGYTF.

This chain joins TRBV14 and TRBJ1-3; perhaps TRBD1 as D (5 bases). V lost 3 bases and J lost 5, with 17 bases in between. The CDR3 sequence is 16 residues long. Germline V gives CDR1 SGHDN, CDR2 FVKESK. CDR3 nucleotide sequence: TGTGCCAGCAGCCATGAGACGGGACTTAGCCGAAACACCATATATTTT. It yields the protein CASSHETGLSRNTIYF.

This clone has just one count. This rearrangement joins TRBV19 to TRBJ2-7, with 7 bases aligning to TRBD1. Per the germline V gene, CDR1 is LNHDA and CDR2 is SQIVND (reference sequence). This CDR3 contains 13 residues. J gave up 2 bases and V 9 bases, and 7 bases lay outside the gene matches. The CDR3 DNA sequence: TGTGCCAGCCGGGACAGAACAACCTACGAGCAGTACTTC. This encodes CASRDRTTYEQYF.

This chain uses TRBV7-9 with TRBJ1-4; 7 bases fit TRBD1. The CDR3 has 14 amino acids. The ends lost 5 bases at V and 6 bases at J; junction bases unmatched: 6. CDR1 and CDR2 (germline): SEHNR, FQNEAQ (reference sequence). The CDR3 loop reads CASSHRGRDEKLFF. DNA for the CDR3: TGTGCCAGCAGCCACAGGGGACGGGATGAAAAACTGTTTTTT.

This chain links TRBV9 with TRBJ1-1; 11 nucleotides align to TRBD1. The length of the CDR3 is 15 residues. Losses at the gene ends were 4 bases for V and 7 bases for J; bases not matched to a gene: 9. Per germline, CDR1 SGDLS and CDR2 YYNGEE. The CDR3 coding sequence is TGTGCCAGCAGCCCAACCGGGACAGGGGGTAGTGAAGCTTTCTTT. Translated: CASSPTGTGGSEAFF.

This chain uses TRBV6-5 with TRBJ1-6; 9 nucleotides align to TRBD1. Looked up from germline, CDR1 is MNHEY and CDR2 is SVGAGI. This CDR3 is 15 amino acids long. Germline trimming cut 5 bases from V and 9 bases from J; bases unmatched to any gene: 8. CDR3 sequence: CASSTRTGVLSPLHF. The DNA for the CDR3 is TGTGCCAGCAGTACTCGGACAGGGGTTCTTTCACCCCTCCACTTT.

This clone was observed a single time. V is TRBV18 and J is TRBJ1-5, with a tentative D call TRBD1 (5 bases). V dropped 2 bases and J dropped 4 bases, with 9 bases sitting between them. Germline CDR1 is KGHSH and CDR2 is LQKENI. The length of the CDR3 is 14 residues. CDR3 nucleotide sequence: TGTGCCAGCTCACCAGGGGCAGCAAATCAGCCCCAGCATTTT. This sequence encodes CASSPGAANQPQHF.